The 24 T cell receptor beta chains given below trace back to one sample, sequenced in a study of blood T cell repertoires in COVID-19. Sequenced by immunoSEQ multiplex PCR; TCRdb stores in-frame clones only, minus some. The sample lists around 200,000 clones; 80% to 85% were seen once. The sequenced sample was peripheral blood. These receptors all stem from a woman older than 75 with active or convalescent COVID-19.

The J gene is TRBJ1-3, the V gene TRBV10-2; a possible D gene is TRBD1 (6 bases). The CDR3 totals 15 residues. V lost 0 bases and J lost 0, with 6 bases in between. The germline gives CDR1 WSHSY, CDR2 SAAADI. CDR3 loop: CASSESTGSGNTIYF. CDR3 coding DNA: TGCGCCAGCAGTGAGTCGACAGGCTCTGGAAACACCATATATTTT.

This rearrangement joins TRBV6-1 to TRBJ2-6, with D maybe TRBD1 (6 bases). Germline V CDR1 and CDR2: MNHNS, SASEGT. This CDR3 has 18 residues. V was shortened by 2 bases and J by 6 bases, with 20 bases between the two germline ends. The CDR3, as DNA: TGTGCCAGCAGTGAAACTTTGGCAGGGGTGGGTAAGGCCAACGTCCTGACTTTC. It encodes CASSETLAGVGKANVLTF.

The V call is TRBV6-2 or TRBV6-3, the J call TRBJ1-1; 10 positions match TRBD1. This CDR3 is built from 17 residues. The J segment lost 0 bases and the V segment lost 2 bases, leaving 6 bases of the junction unmatched. Germline V lookup: CDR1 MNHEY, CDR2 SVGEGT. The CDR3 spells CASSYAGTGAMNTEAFF. In DNA, the CDR3 is TGTGCCAGCAGTTACGCAGGGACAGGGGCAATGAACACTGAAGCTTTCTTT.

V gene TRBV6-6 combines with J gene TRBJ1-2, with a possible D match to TRBD1 (6 bases). The length of the CDR3 is 14 residues. The germline V and J ends were trimmed by 1 base and 3 bases, with 9 bases remaining between them. Germline V CDR1 and CDR2: MNHNY, SVGAGI (reference sequence). As DNA, the CDR3 is TGTGCCAGCAGTTACTTACAGGGTGACTATGGCTACACCTTC. Encoded protein: CASSYLQGDYGYTF.

V is TRBV7-2 and J is TRBJ2-5, with 9 bases identical to TRBD2. Per germline, CDR1 SGHTA and CDR2 FQGNSA. This CDR3 comprises 15 residues. With V trimmed by 4 bases and J by 5 bases, 8 bases remained unmatched. In nucleotides, the CDR3 is TGTGCCAGCAGCTACCAGCGGGGGGCTCAGGAGACCCAGTACTTC. This codes for CASSYQRGAQETQYF.

V is TRBV5-5 and J is TRBJ1-2; TRBD1 agrees at 8 bases. The germline gives CDR1 SGHKS, CDR2 YYEKEE (reference sequence). V was clipped by 4 bases and J by 4 bases; unmatched bases: 12. The CDR3 length is 16 residues. CDR3: CASSQQGQALFYGYTF. DNA for the CDR3: TGTGCCAGCAGCCAGCAGGGACAGGCACTATTCTATGGCTACACCTTC.

This clone was seen a handful of times. V usage is TRBV18 and J usage is TRBJ2-7, with 10 bases matching TRBD1. Looked up from germline, CDR1 is KGHSH and CDR2 is LQKENI. CDR3 length equals 16 residues. Unmatched junction bases numbered 10, after V lost 2 bases and J lost 6 bases. CDR3 nucleotide sequence: TGTGCCAGCTCACCATCCCGAGTGACAGGGGGCAGCGAGCAGTACTTC. Translated, it gives CASSPSRVTGGSEQYF.

The chain joins TRBV28 to TRBJ2-1; 8 nucleotides agree with TRBD1. V gave up 5 bases and J gave up 8 bases; unmatched junction bases: 17. CDR1 MDHEN and CDR2 SYDVKM come from the germline V gene. The CDR3 runs 17 residues. The CDR3, as DNA: TGTGCCAGCAGTCCGGAGCAGCGTGCCAGGGGGCTGTATGAGCAGTTCTTC. It encodes CASSPEQRARGLYEQFF.

The chain has TRBV2 and TRBJ2-7; D remains unclear. In germline, CDR1 is SNHLY, CDR2 FYNNEI. V was clipped by 4 bases and J by 7 bases, with 8 bases between them. CDR3 length: 11 residues. The CDR3 DNA reads as TGTGCCAGCAGTGTTATAATTGAGCAGTACTTC. It codes for CASSVIIEQYF. Together with reference TRBV2 and TRBJ2-7, the CDR3 gives the full variable domain: EPEVTQTPSHQVTQMGQEVILRCVPISNHLYFYWYRQILGQKVEFLVSFYNNEISEKSEIFDDQFSVERPDGSNFTLKIRSTKLEDSAMYFCASSVIIEQYFGPGTRLTVT.

This clone was observed a single time. This chain connects TRBV15 to TRBJ2-3; 8 bases agree with TRBD2. The germline V gene encodes CDR1 LNHNV and CDR2 YYDKDF (reference sequence). CDR3 length: 16 residues. V lost 1 base, J lost 1 base, and 4 bases stayed unmatched. The CDR3 DNA reads TGTGCCACCAGCAGAGGCGGGGGGAGCGGCACAGATACGCAGTATTTT. This encodes CATSRGGGSGTDTQYF.

V gene TRBV11-2 combines with J gene TRBJ1-5, with D hard to call. CDR1 and CDR2 from the germline V gene are SGHAT and FQNNGV. Between the trimmed V and J ends, which lost 2 bases and 1 base, there was a span of 6 bases. The CDR3 has 14 residues. CDR3 in DNA: TGTGCCAGCAGCTTATCAGGAAGCAATCAGCCCCAGCATTTT. This encodes CASSLSGSNQPQHF.

This clone has a single count. The chain couples TRBV25-1 to TRBJ2-7, with 9 bases fitting TRBD1. Germline V gene data show CDR1 as MGHDK and CDR2 as SYGVNS. The CDR3 is 18 residues long. The junction had 12 bases not matched to a gene; V was cut back by 3 bases and J by 0 bases. For the CDR3, the DNA is TGTGCCAGCAGTGATCAAGGAGGGACAGGGAGAAGCTCCTACGAGCAGTACTTC. It codes for CASSDQGGTGRSSYEQYF.

The rearrangement uses TRBV12-1 and TRBJ2-5; TRBD2 was called by the table and not checked on the DNA. TRBV12-1 is designated a pseudogene. The CDR3 has 14 residues. CDR3 sequence (DNA): TGTGCCAGCAGCCCCGCGGGACGACAAGAGACCCAGTACTTC. The encoded protein is CASSPAGRQETQYF.

This chain joins TRBV6-5 and TRBJ1-1; 8 bases line up with TRBD1. This CDR3 has 13 amino acids. Germline V gene lookup returns CDR1 MNHEY and CDR2 SVGAGI. With 9 bases clipped from V and 1 base from J, the junction kept 4 bases outside the gene matches. This chain's CDR3 is CASAGGRNTEAFF. The CDR3 DNA follows: TGTGCCAGTGCAGGGGGCCGGAACACTGAAGCTTTCTTT.

V and J are TRBV30 and TRBJ2-2; TRBD1 aligns across 10 bases. The CDR3 sequence is 15 residues long. Germline V lookup: CDR1 GTSNPN, CDR2 SVGIG (reference sequence). V was pared by 5 bases and J by 8 bases, with 11 bases of the junction left unmatched. The CDR3: CAWQNWGTGAGELFF. The CDR3 DNA reads as TGTGCCTGGCAAAATTGGGGGACAGGGGCTGGGGAGCTGTTTTTT.

This clone was observed once. The chain uses TRBV14 and TRBJ1-1, with D hard to call. Germline V gives CDR1 SGHDN, CDR2 FVKESK. CDR3 length: 15 amino acids. V lost 1 base and J lost 0, with 9 bases in between. The CDR3 bases are TGTGCCAGCAGCCAAGGGAGTAGGTTGAACACTGAAGCTTTCTTT. As protein: CASSQGSRLNTEAFF.

The V call is TRBV19, the J call TRBJ2-7; 8 bases line up with TRBD2. The germline V gene has CDR1 LNHDA and CDR2 SQIVND (reference sequence). The CDR3 is made up of 14 amino acids. Trimming removed 7 bases from V and 6 bases from J; junction bases left unmatched: 11. The DNA for the CDR3 is TGTGCCAGTAAGCTGCGACTAGCGATGGGCGAGCAGTACTTC. It encodes CASKLRLAMGEQYF.

The CDR3 DNA follows: TGTGCCAGCAGCTACCGGACTAGCGATTATAGGGTACAAGAGACCCAGTACTTC. This gives the protein CASSYRTSDYRVQETQYF. The gene calls are TRBV7-2 and TRBJ2-5; 9 positions agree with TRBD2. With 4 bases clipped from V and 2 bases from J, the junction kept 14 bases outside the gene matches. The CDR3 contains 18 residues. Germline CDR1 is SGHTA and CDR2 is FQGNSA.

This clone was seen only once. J is TRBJ2-3 and V is TRBV18; the D gene is possibly TRBD1 (5 bases). Trimming cost V 2 bases and J 0 bases, with 18 bases left between them. The V gene's germline CDR1 is KGHSH and CDR2 LQKENI. The CDR3 covers 18 residues. The chain's CDR3 is CASSPLTGADGSTDTQYF. The CDR3 DNA follows: TGTGCCAGCTCACCATTGACTGGGGCCGATGGTAGCACAGATACGCAGTATTTT.

The V call is TRBV11-2, the J call TRBJ1-3; perhaps TRBD1 as D (6 bases). CDR3 length: 15 amino acids. Germline-derived CDR1 and CDR2 are SGHAT and FQNNGV. V was shortened by 2 bases and J by 2 bases, with 10 bases between the two germline ends. The CDR3 DNA reads as TGTGCCAGCAGCTTACAAGGGGGAACTGGAAACACCATATATTTT. The encoded protein is CASSLQGGTGNTIYF.

The V gene is TRBV4-2, the J gene TRBJ1-2; D might be TRBD1 (6 bases). The ends were cut back, 0 bases at V and 5 bases at J, with 16 bases in the middle. The germline V gene has CDR1 LGHNA and CDR2 YNFKEQ. The length of the CDR3 is 16 residues. CDR3 protein: CASSQESVRQGYGYTF. As DNA, the CDR3 is TGTGCCAGCAGCCAAGAGAGTGTCCGGCAGGGGTATGGCTACACCTTC.

The chain links TRBV5-1 to TRBJ2-5; the match to TRBD1 covers 7 bases. With V trimmed by 5 bases and J by 4 bases, 11 bases remained unmatched. CDR3 length: 15 residues. Germline-derived CDR1 and CDR2 are SGHRS and YFSETQ. CDR3 residues: CASRNLGGATETQYF. The CDR3 DNA reads as TGCGCCAGCAGGAACCTAGGGGGCGCAACAGAGACCCAGTACTTC. Based on the CDR3 plus reference TRBV5-1 and TRBJ2-5, the full variable domain is KAGVTQTPRYLIKTRGQQVTLSCSPISGHRSVSWYQQTPGQGLQFLFEYFSETQRNKGNFPGRFSGRQFSNSRSEMNVSTLELGDSALYLCASRNLGGATETQYFGPGTRLLVL.

This clone was seen only a few times. The rearrangement links TRBV4-1 to TRBJ1-2; TRBD1 is a possible D gene (5 bases). The CDR3 contains 15 residues. Germline V lookup: CDR1 MGHRA, CDR2 YSYEKL. V lost 1 base and J lost 2, with 11 bases in between. The CDR3 region is CASSQVWQGNYGYTF. As DNA, the CDR3 is TGCGCCAGCAGCCAAGTCTGGCAGGGCAACTATGGCTACACCTTC.

The chain couples TRBV21-1 to TRBJ1-5; the table's D call TRBD1 went unverified against the DNA. TRBV21-1 counts as a pseudogene. CDR3 length equals 13 residues. CDR3 DNA sequence: TGTGCCAGCAGCAATACAGGCAATCAGCCCCAGCATTTT. This translates into CASSNTGNQPQHF.